The 9 T cell receptor beta chains reported below all come from one sample, sequenced in a study of blood T cell repertoires in COVID-19. The repertoire was sequenced with immunoSEQ multiplex PCR; TCRdb's copy has only in-frame clones and lacks some. The sample includes around 80,000 clones, about four fifths seen only once; the top ten take around 15%. The sequenced sample was peripheral blood. These receptors originate from a woman of 80 years or more with acute or convalescent COVID-19.

The J gene is TRBJ1-2, the V gene TRBV7-9; 8 bases are shared with TRBD1. From germline, CDR1 is SEHNR and CDR2 FQNEAQ (reference sequence). CDR3 size: 15 residues. Losses at the gene ends were 3 bases for V and 0 bases for J; bases not matched to a gene: 3. The CDR3 is CASSFTGGANYGYTF. CDR3 bases: TGTGCCAGCAGCTTTACAGGGGGAGCTAACTATGGCTACACCTTC.

The gene calls are TRBV6-6 and TRBJ1-1; TRBD1 might be the D (6 bases). This CDR3 is built from 15 residues. From germline, CDR1 is MNHNY and CDR2 SVGAGI (reference sequence). The V gene lost 1 base and the J gene lost 5 bases, with 14 bases spanning the gap. The CDR3 bases are TGTGCCAGCAGTTACTGGTCGTTAAGGGGGACTGAAGCTTTCTTT. Translation: CASSYWSLRGTEAFF.

The V call is TRBV5-4, the J call TRBJ2-2; D might be TRBD1 (6 bases). CDR1 and CDR2 (germline): SGHNT, YYREEE (reference sequence). The CDR3 extends over 15 amino acids. Trimming pared 0 bases from V and 7 bases from J, leaving 13 bases between. The CDR3 reads CASSLARGGIGELFF. DNA of the CDR3: TGTGCCAGCAGCTTGGCTCGAGGGGGAATCGGGGAGCTGTTTTTT.

The chain carries TRBV11-2 and TRBJ1-2; D perhaps matches TRBD1 (6 bases). The CDR3 length is 13 residues. V lost 2 bases and J lost 8, with 12 bases in between. The germline CDR1 and CDR2 sequences are SGHAT and FQNNGV. CDR3 DNA: TGTGCCAGCAGCTTATTACAGGGAGCCGGCTACACCTTC. It encodes CASSLLQGAGYTF.

This sequence joins TRBV6-5 and TRBJ1-2; a weak D match, TRBD1 (5 bases). Trimming removed 3 bases at V and 4 bases at J, with 12 bases between. CDR3 length: 14 amino acids. The V gene's germline CDR1 is MNHEY and CDR2 SVGAGI. The CDR3 nucleotides read TGTGCCAGCAGTTATGGCGGGGACCCCTATGGCTACACCTTC. Translating it yields CASSYGGDPYGYTF.

The chain couples TRBV19 to TRBJ1-4, with 9 bases matching TRBD1. V was pared by 3 bases and J by 8 bases, with 7 bases of the junction left unmatched. The V gene's germline CDR1 is LNHDA and CDR2 SQIVND (reference sequence). This CDR3 has 15 amino acids. This CDR3 reads CASSISGTGFEKLFF. CDR3 coding DNA: TGTGCCAGTAGTATTTCCGGGACAGGGTTCGAAAAACTGTTTTTT.

The chain recombines TRBV28 with TRBJ1-4; 7 bases fit TRBD1. Germline CDR1 MDHEN, CDR2 SYDVKM. V was pared by 6 bases and J by 8 bases, with 9 bases of the junction left unmatched. This CDR3 is built from 14 residues. CDR3 sequence reads: CASSSTGTGEKLFF. In nucleotides, the CDR3 is TGTGCCAGCAGCTCGACAGGGACGGGCGAAAAACTGTTTTTT.

This clone appeared once. This chain connects TRBV21-1 to TRBJ2-5; the table calls TRBD1, which could not be checked here. TRBV21-1 is described as a pseudogene. The CDR3 totals 14 residues. CDR3 loop: CASRVKQGAKTQYF. CDR3 nucleotides: TGTGCCAGCAGGGTCAAACAGGGGGCGAAGACCCAGTACTTC.

J is TRBJ1-4 and V is TRBV6-5, with TRBD1 matching 7 bases. Germline-derived CDR1 and CDR2 are MNHEY and SVGAGI. The CDR3 runs to 13 residues. After removal of 10 bases from V and 7 bases from J, the junction contained 9 bases not matched to a gene. CDR3 region: CATRQGLSEKLFF. The CDR3 DNA sequence: TGTGCCACTCGACAGGGCCTGAGTGAAAAACTGTTTTTT.